The rows below give T cell receptor beta chains drawn from one sample of a study of blood T cells in healthy people across ages. MiXCR was run by TCRdb on the 5' RACE reads, yielding one entry per CDR3 protein. The table has fewer than 2,000,000 distinct CDR3 sequences, about two fifths seen once. The sample consisted of blood. The receptor source for this set is a human donor in good health. Both conserved end residues are part of each CDR3. A D gene is named only where the DNA matches it firmly. Rows may omit the clone size; those that give it use once, few, many or a size class.

D | J | size | V | length | CDR3 | DNA
NA | TRBJ2-1 | few | TRBV15 | 16 | CATSRDLPVNYNEQFF | TGTGCCACCAGCAGAGATCTACCTGTCAACTACAATGAGCAGTTCTTC
TRBD2 | TRBJ2-3 | few | TRBV5-1 | 16 | CASSSLPSGGTDTQYF | TGCGCCAGCAGCTCTCTCCCTAGCGGGGGAACAGATACGCAGTATTTT
TRBD2 | TRBJ2-1 | few | TRBV11-2 | 17 | CASSLDGGLAGENEQFF | TGTGCCAGCAGCTTAGACGGCGGGCTAGCGGGGGAAAATGAGCAGTTCTTC
NA | TRBJ1-2 | few | TRBV7-2 | 15 | CASSMYRVVDSGYTF | TGTGCCAGCAGCATGTACAGGGTAGTGGATAGCGGCTACACCTTC
TRBD1 | TRBJ2-7 | NA | TRBV10-3 | 14 | CAISSGTAFYEQYF | TGTGCCATCAGTTCCGGGACAGCCTTCTACGAGCAGTACTTC
NA | TRBJ1-2 | NA | TRBV7-2 | 13 | CASSSDQNFGYTF | TGTGCCAGCAGCTCAGACCAGAATTTTGGCTACACCTTC
NA | TRBJ1-2 | NA | TRBV7-9 | 12 | CACDGGNYGYTF | TGTGCCTGCGATGGGGGTAACTATGGCTACACCTTC
NA | TRBJ2-7 | many | TRBV3-1 | 11 | CASSQSHEQYF | TGTGCCAGCAGCCAGTCCCACGAGCAGTACTTC
NA | TRBJ2-1 | NA | TRBV20-1 | 15 | CSARDDGHAYNEQFF | TGCAGTGCTAGAGATGACGGACACGCCTACAATGAGCAGTTCTTC
NA | TRBJ2-3 | NA | TRBV5-1 | 15 | CASSLSSASKDTQYF | TGCGCCAGCAGCTTGTCTTCGGCCTCTAAAGATACGCAGTATTTT
NA | TRBJ2-7 | NA | TRBV28 | 13 | CATQSGRTYEQYF | TGTGCCACCCAAAGCGGCAGAACCTACGAGCAGTACTTC
NA | TRBJ1-6 | NA | TRBV5-1 | 14 | CASSPGAYNSPLHF | TGCGCCAGCAGCCCCGGGGCATATAATTCACCCCTCCACTTT
NA | TRBJ1-5 | NA | TRBV7-2 | 14 | CAWSSGDGTSPQHF | TGTGCCTGGAGCAGTGGGGACGGAACTTCGCCCCAGCATTTT
NA | TRBJ2-5 | NA | TRBV29-1 | 13 | CSVPTGAGETQYF | TGCAGCGTTCCCACGGGGGCAGGGGAGACCCAGTACTTC
TRBD1 | TRBJ2-3 | NA | TRBV6-2/TRBV6-3 | 16 | CASSYGTGRFTDTQYF | TGTGCCAGCAGTTATGGGACAGGGCGTTTCACAGATACGCAGTATTTT
NA | TRBJ2-7 | few | TRBV7-6 | 14 | CASSLADSLYEQYF | TGTGCCAGCAGCTTAGCGGATAGCCTCTACGAGCAGTACTTC
TRBD2 | TRBJ2-7 | few | TRBV5-1 | 15 | CASSKGGGEPYEQYF | TGCGCCAGCAGCAAAGGCGGGGGGGAACCCTACGAGCAGTACTTC
NA | TRBJ1-5 | NA | TRBV14 | 15 | CASSQRSRHSGPQHF | TGTGCCAGCAGCCAACGCAGCAGACATTCAGGGCCCCAGCATTTT
NA | TRBJ2-7 | NA | TRBV20-1 | 15 | CSARDAGHPLYEQYF | TGCAGTGCTAGAGATGCGGGACACCCTTTATACGAGCAGTACTTC
TRBD1 | TRBJ2-1 | NA | TRBV2 | 15 | CASSRDRGGYNEQFF | TGTGCCAGCAGCCGGGACAGGGGAGGGTACAATGAGCAGTTCTTC
TRBD2 | TRBJ2-1 | NA | TRBV20-1 | 15 | CSARPSTSGIYEQFF | TGCAGTGCTAGACCCTCGACTAGCGGGATATACGAGCAGTTCTTC
NA | TRBJ1-4 | few | TRBV14 | 12 | CASSSGQTKLFF | TGTGCCAGCAGCTCCGGACAGACCAAACTGTTTTTT
NA | TRBJ2-5 | few | TRBV7-2 | 13 | CASRSPTSETQYF | TGTGCCAGCAGATCGCCCACTAGTGAGACCCAGTACTTC
NA | TRBJ2-2 | NA | TRBV19 | 13 | CASSMDGAGELFF | TGTGCCAGTAGTATGGATGGAGCCGGGGAGCTGTTTTTT
NA | TRBJ2-1 | NA | TRBV2 | 11 | CARTVHNEQFF | TGTGCCAGGACAGTTCACAATGAGCAGTTCTTC
NA | TRBJ2-7 | few | TRBV12-3/TRBV12-4 | 10 | CATLSYEQYF | TGTGCCACGCTCTCCTACGAGCAGTACTTC
NA | TRBJ2-3 | NA | TRBV4-1 | 18 | CASSQDTSEGDRTDTQYF | TGCGCCAGCAGCCAAGACACCAGTGAAGGGGATCGCACAGATACGCAGTATTTT
TRBD1 | TRBJ1-1 | few | TRBV5-6 | 13 | CASSGDRALEAFF | TGTGCCAGCAGCGGCGACAGGGCACTTGAAGCTTTCTTT
NA | TRBJ2-1 | many | TRBV10-3 | 11 | CAISESVEQFF | TGTGCCATCAGTGAGTCAGTGGAGCAGTTCTTC
NA | TRBJ1-2 | few | TRBV12-3/TRBV12-4 | 11 | CASSPGEGYTF | TGTGCCAGCAGTCCAGGGGAAGGCTACACCTTC
NA | TRBJ2-7 | few | TRBV7-3 | 14 | CASRQSGLRYEQYF | TGTGCCAGCAGGCAATCGGGACTGCGCTACGAGCAGTACTTC
NA | TRBJ2-1 | NA | TRBV29-1 | 12 | CSGGDFGNEQFF | TGCAGCGGGGGGGACTTCGGCAATGAGCAGTTCTTC
TRBD1 | TRBJ2-2 | NA | TRBV9 | 15 | CASNPGQANTGELFF | TGTGCCAGCAACCCAGGACAGGCGAACACCGGGGAGCTGTTTTTT
NA | TRBJ1-6 | NA | TRBV12-3/TRBV12-4 | 13 | CASSLSSGTPLHF | TGTGCCAGCAGTTTAAGTTCGGGGACACCCCTCCACTTT
TRBD1 | TRBJ1-2 | NA | TRBV6-5 | 15 | CASCYSRGQNYGYTF | TGTGCCAGCTGTTACTCTAGGGGGCAGAACTATGGCTACACCTTC
NA | TRBJ2-3 | few | TRBV29-1 | 14 | CSVSAGLYTDTQYF | TGCAGCGTTTCGGCAGGGCTATACACAGATACGCAGTATTTT
TRBD2 | TRBJ2-1 | NA | TRBV10-3 | 18 | CAISGGLAGVGKGNEQFF | TGTGCCATCAGTGGGGGGCTAGCGGGAGTCGGAAAAGGGAATGAGCAGTTCTTC
NA | TRBJ2-5 | few | TRBV7-2 | 14 | CASSLEWRQETQYF | TGTGCCAGCAGCTTAGAATGGAGACAAGAGACCCAGTACTTC
TRBD1 | TRBJ2-1 | NA | TRBV29-1 | 13 | CSVRTGGGSEQVF | TGCAGCGTCCGGACAGGGGGGGGAAGTGAGCAGGTCTTC
TRBD1 | TRBJ1-2 | few | TRBV5-6 | 18 | CASSLEGNRGHGNYGYTF | TGTGCCAGCAGCTTGGAAGGGAACAGGGGGCATGGAAACTATGGCTACACCTTC
NA | TRBJ2-3 | NA | TRBV9 | 14 | CASSPWPAGDTQYF | TGTGCCAGCAGCCCTTGGCCCGCCGGAGATACGCAGTATTTT
NA | TRBJ1-2 | NA | TRBV7-3 | 16 | CASSQPRKLANYGYTF | TGTGCCAGCAGCCAGCCAAGAAAGTTGGCAAACTATGGCTACACCTTC
NA | TRBJ2-7 | many | TRBV15 | 15 | CATSSGDHYSYEQYF | TGTGCCACCAGCAGTGGAGACCACTACTCCTACGAGCAGTACTTC
NA | TRBJ1-2 | once | TRBV2 | 13 | CASSGSGFYGYTF | TGTGCCAGCAGTGGGTCGGGGTTCTATGGCTACACCTTC
NA | TRBJ2-1 | few | TRBV12-3/TRBV12-4 | 12 | CASTTSGFRRFF | TGTGCCAGCACTACATCGGGGTTCCGCAGGTTCTTC
NA | TRBJ1-5 | NA | TRBV9 | 15 | CASSLAGASNQPQHF | TGTGCCAGCAGCCTAGCGGGCGCGAGCAATCAGCCCCAGCATTTT
NA | TRBJ2-7 | few | TRBV6-5 | 14 | CASSPVVLSYEQYF | TGTGCCAGCAGTCCCGTGGTACTCTCCTACGAGCAGTACTTC
NA | TRBJ2-7 | NA | TRBV6-1 | 14 | CASSLRTESYEQYF | TGTGCCAGCAGTTTAAGGACAGAGAGCTACGAGCAGTACTTC
NA | TRBJ2-1 | few | TRBV12-5 | 15 | CASGPFSGHLNEQFF | TGTGCTAGTGGACCCTTCTCGGGACATCTCAATGAGCAGTTCTTC
NA | TRBJ2-7 | few | TRBV29-1 | 17 | CSYEGVRRGGARYEQYF | TGCAGCTACGAGGGGGTTAGACGGGGAGGGGCCCGCTACGAGCAGTACTTC
NA | TRBJ1-1 | NA | TRBV7-2 | 16 | CASSSVPLNGNTEAFF | TGTGCCAGCAGCTCTGTCCCCCTAAACGGGAACACTGAAGCTTTCTTT
NA | TRBJ2-7 | NA | TRBV7-2 | 13 | CASSLVTSGEQYF | TGTGCCAGCAGCTTAGTAACCAGCGGCGAGCAGTACTTC
TRBD1 | TRBJ1-4 | NA | TRBV4-3 | 14 | CASSQEGDREKLFF | TGCGCCAGCAGCCAAGAAGGGGACAGGGAAAAACTGTTTTTT
NA | TRBJ1-6 | NA | TRBV7-9 | 12 | CASSLVQEPLHF | TGTGCCAGCAGCCTAGTTCAGGAACCCCTCCACTTT
NA | TRBJ2-5 | NA | TRBV20-1 | 14 | CSARDLALGETQYF | TGCAGTGCTAGAGATCTTGCACTCGGGGAGACCCAGTACTTC